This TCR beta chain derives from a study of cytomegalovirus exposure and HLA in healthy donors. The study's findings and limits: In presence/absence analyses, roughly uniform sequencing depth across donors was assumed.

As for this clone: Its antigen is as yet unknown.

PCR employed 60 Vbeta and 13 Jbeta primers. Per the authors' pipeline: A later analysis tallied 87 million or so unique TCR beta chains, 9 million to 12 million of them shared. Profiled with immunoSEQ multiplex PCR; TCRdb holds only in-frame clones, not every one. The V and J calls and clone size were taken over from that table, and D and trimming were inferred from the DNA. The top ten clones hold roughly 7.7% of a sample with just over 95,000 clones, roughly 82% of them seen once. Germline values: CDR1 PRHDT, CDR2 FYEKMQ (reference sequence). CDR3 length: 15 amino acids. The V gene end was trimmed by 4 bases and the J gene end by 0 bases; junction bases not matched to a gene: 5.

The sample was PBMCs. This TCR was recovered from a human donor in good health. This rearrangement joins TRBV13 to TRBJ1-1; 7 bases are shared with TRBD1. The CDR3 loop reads CASSSPGQLNTEAFF. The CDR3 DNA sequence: TGTGCCAGCAGCTCCCCGGGACAGTTGAACACTGAAGCTTTCTTT.